The clone carrying this TCR beta chain has only a few counts. Its antigen is as yet unknown. Via MiXCR, TCRdb re-called the 5' RACE reads, giving one row per CDR3 protein. Here the sample spans over 110,000 distinct CDR3 sequences, 6.5% to 8.5% being singletons. This sample stems from a study of CD8 T cells in ankylosing spondylitis. Study conclusions and caveats: Characteristic of ankylosing spondylitis blood, it appeared, was a TCR beta motif comprising fewer than 10 highly homologous variants. Earlier authors reported some of these motif variants in reactive arthritis synovial fluid and blood.

The V gene's germline CDR1 is SEHNR and CDR2 FQNEAQ (reference sequence). V lost 0 bases and J 8 bases, leaving 6 bases between the germline ends. The CDR3 length is 12 residues. The chain couples TRBV7-9 to TRBJ2-3, with D possibly TRBD1 on 6 matching bases. The receptor comes from a male donor with ankylosing spondylitis. Sequencing input: synovial fluid, either unsorted or a sorted T cell fraction (not recorded which). CDR3 loop: CASSLAQGTQYF. DNA of the CDR3: TGTGCCAGCAGCTTAGCACAGGGTACGCAGTATTTT.